The 26 T cell receptor beta chains in this list originate from one sample, sequenced in a study of blood T cell repertoires in COVID-19. Libraries were prepared by immunoSEQ multiplex PCR; TCRdb keeps only in-frame clonotypes and omits some of them. The table has a few hundred thousand clones, 85% to 90% seen once. Input material: peripheral blood. These TCRs come from a young man with acute or convalescent COVID-19.

A single count supports this clone. The V gene is TRBV14, the J gene TRBJ2-1; D is unclear. CDR1 is SGHDN, CDR2 FVKESK, per germline. Trimming took 4 bases from V and 5 from J, leaving 12 bases between them. The CDR3 totals 14 residues. The CDR3 is CASSPLGADNEQFF. The CDR3 DNA sequence: TGTGCCAGCAGCCCCCTTGGAGCCGACAATGAGCAGTTCTTC. Supplemented by reference TRBV14 and TRBJ2-1, the full variable domain reads EAGVTQFPSHSVIEKGQTVTLRCDPISGHDNLYWYRRVMGKEIKFLLHFVKESKQDESGMPNNRFLAERTGGTYSTLKVQPAELEDSGVYFCASSPLGADNEQFFGPGTRLTVL.

This sequence joins TRBV20-1 and TRBJ2-3; TRBD2 might be the D (6 bases). CDR3 length: 10 amino acids. V gave up 8 bases and J gave up 7 bases, with 10 bases separating them. CDR1 and CDR2 from the germline V gene are DFQATT and SNEGSKA (reference sequence). As DNA, the CDR3 is TGCAGTTTAGGAGGGAATACGCAGTATTTT. Translating gives CSLGGNTQYF.

J is TRBJ1-2 and V is TRBV28, with no clear D. Deletions cut 3 bases from V and 2 bases from J, with 10 bases between. The CDR3 runs to 14 residues. CDR1 and CDR2 (germline): MDHEN, SYDVKM. The CDR3 reads CASSLLTENYGYTF. The CDR3 DNA reads TGTGCCAGCAGTTTGCTGACGGAGAACTATGGCTACACCTTC.

Of note for this clone: This sample also contains other DNA sequences that code for the same CDR3. V usage is TRBV12-5 and J usage is TRBJ1-1; no clear D. This CDR3 contains 13 residues. Trimming removed 1 base at V and 2 bases at J, with 5 bases between. Germline V gene data show CDR1 as LGHNT and CDR2 as FRNRAP. The CDR3 DNA follows: TGTGCTAGTGGTTTGGCCGTTAACACTGAAGCTTTCTTT. Encoded protein: CASGLAVNTEAFF.

This clone was counted once. The chain couples TRBV4-1 to TRBJ1-1; 7 nucleotides align to TRBD1. There are 19 residues in the CDR3. Germline assignment: CDR1 MGHRA and CDR2 YSYEKL. The J segment lost 2 bases and the V segment lost 3 bases, leaving 18 bases of the junction unmatched. This chain's CDR3 is CASSHDTWTGLSANTEAFF. In DNA form, the CDR3 reads TGCGCCAGCAGCCATGACACATGGACAGGCTTAAGCGCCAACACTGAAGCTTTCTTT.

V and J are TRBV10-3 and TRBJ1-1; possible D gene TRBD1, 5 bases. Germline V gene data show CDR1 as ENHRY and CDR2 as SYGVKD. This CDR3 is built from 12 residues. Between the trimmed V and J ends, which lost 8 bases and 11 bases, there was a span of 18 bases. In nucleotides, the CDR3 is TGTGCCATCGGGACTTACGACTTAGGTGCTTTCTTT. As protein: CAIGTYDLGAFF.

The rearrangement links TRBV19 to TRBJ2-7; weak D call: TRBD2 (5 bases). V was cut by 3 bases and J by 1 base, with 13 bases left in between. The CDR3 totals 15 residues. Germline V lookup: CDR1 LNHDA, CDR2 SQIVND (reference sequence). In DNA form, the CDR3 reads TGTGCCAGTAGTATCGTCGGCGGGTTATCCTACGAGCAGTACTTC. Its protein is CASSIVGGLSYEQYF.

The chain recombines TRBV3-1 (or the pseudogene TRBV3-2) with TRBJ1-5; D not resolved. Trimming pared 1 base from V and 5 bases from J, leaving 3 bases between. CDR1 and CDR2 (germline): LGHDT, YNNKEL (reference sequence). The CDR3 is made up of 12 amino acids. CDR3 residues: CASSQGHQPQHF. The CDR3 DNA sequence: TGTGCCAGCAGCCAAGGGCATCAGCCCCAGCATTTT.

CDR3 nucleotides: TGTGCCAGCAGCCTAGACAGGAACCGTGAAGCTTTCTTT. It is translated as CASSLDRNREAFF. The chain uses TRBV12-3 or TRBV12-4 and TRBJ1-1, with a weak D call TRBD1 (6 bases). The CDR3 totals 13 residues. Trimming shortened V by 6 bases and J by 7 bases, and 15 bases separated the two germline ends.

The chain combines TRBV4-1 with TRBJ1-2; 10 nucleotides line up with TRBD1. The CDR3 contains 16 residues. Germline trimming cut 5 bases from V and 8 bases from J; bases unmatched to any gene: 14. The germline gives CDR1 MGHRA, CDR2 YSYEKL. The CDR3 spells CASSLPTGTGVRGYTF. The CDR3 DNA reads as TGCGCCAGCAGCTTACCGACCGGGACAGGGGTAAGGGGCTACACCTTC.

A few counts support this clone. This chain links TRBV19 with TRBJ1-2; D is uncertain. This CDR3 is built from 13 residues. Per the germline V gene, CDR1 is LNHDA and CDR2 is SQIVND (reference sequence). V gave up 2 bases and J gave up 6 bases, with 10 bases separating them. This chain's CDR3 is CASSIYSLHGYTF. As DNA, the CDR3 is TGTGCCAGTAGTATATACAGTCTCCATGGCTACACCTTC.

The V and J genes are TRBV28 and TRBJ1-1, with D perhaps matching TRBD1 (5 bases). Trimming removed 6 bases at V and 4 bases at J, with 18 bases between. Germline loops: CDR1 MDHEN, CDR2 SYDVKM. The CDR3 consists of 15 residues. The CDR3 loop reads CASRIPLGRGTEAFF. CDR3 DNA sequence: TGTGCCAGCAGAATCCCCTTAGGGAGGGGCACTGAAGCTTTCTTT.

CDR3 amino acids: CASSSQPGQNTEAFF. Written as DNA, the CDR3 is TGTGCCAGCAGCTCCCAACCCGGACAGAACACTGAAGCTTTCTTT. The chain recombines TRBV7-2 with TRBJ1-1, with D maybe TRBD1 (5 bases). The CDR3 has 15 amino acids. With 4 bases removed from V and 1 base from J, the gap between germline ends came to 13 bases. CDR1 is SGHTA and CDR2 is FQGNSA in the germline V gene.

The chain couples TRBV18 to TRBJ1-4, with TRBD1 as a possible D gene (6 bases). The CDR3 runs to 14 residues. Germline loops: CDR1 KGHSH, CDR2 LQKENI. Trimming took off 1 base at V and 4 bases at J, with 7 bases between the two ends. CDR3 DNA: TGTGCCAGCTCACCACAGGGGGATAATGAAAAACTGTTTTTT. Its protein is CASSPQGDNEKLFF.

The V and J genes are TRBV6-5 and TRBJ2-7; no clear D gene. Trimming stripped 8 bases from V and 1 base from J, with 12 bases between. Germline loops: CDR1 MNHEY, CDR2 SVGAGI. This CDR3 has 13 residues. CDR3 sequence reads: CASLQERSYEQYF. Written as DNA, the CDR3 is TGTGCCAGCTTGCAGGAAAGGTCCTACGAGCAGTACTTC.

The chain combines TRBV24-1 with TRBJ1-2, with D perhaps matching TRBD1 (6 bases). The germline V gene has CDR1 KGHDR and CDR2 SFDVKD. The V end lost 7 bases, the J end lost 4 bases, and 12 bases lay between the germline ends. The CDR3 is made up of 13 amino acids. The CDR3, as DNA: TGTGCCACCAGCCAGACAGGTAGCTATGGCTACACCTTC. Protein: CATSQTGSYGYTF.

The J gene is TRBJ2-4, the V gene TRBV28, with 11 bases identical to TRBD1. Germline V lookup: CDR1 MDHEN, CDR2 SYDVKM. The ends lost 4 bases at V and 9 bases at J; junction bases unmatched: 8. The CDR3 length is 15 residues. CDR3 residues: CASSSSGTGGTIQYF. The CDR3, as DNA: TGTGCCAGCAGTTCCTCCGGGACAGGGGGAACCATTCAGTACTTC.

The chain uses TRBV28 and TRBJ2-3, with D maybe TRBD2 (6 bases). CDR1 is MDHEN and CDR2 is SYDVKM in the germline V gene. The CDR3 contains 11 residues. The V end was cut by 10 bases, the J end by 6 bases, with 11 bases between. CDR3 sequence: CATGGIDTQYF. The CDR3 region has the DNA TGTGCCACTGGGGGGATTGATACGCAGTATTTT. The variable domain in full, with the rest retrieved from reference TRBV28 and TRBJ2-3, is DVKVTQSSRYLVKRTGEKVFLECVQDMDHENMFWYRQDPGLGLRLIYFSYDVKMKEKGDIPEGYSVSREKKERFSLILESASTNQTSMYLCATGGIDTQYFGPGTRLTVL.

V and J are TRBV28 and TRBJ2-7, with 10 bases that match TRBD2. After removal of 6 bases from V and 5 bases from J, the junction contained 10 bases not matched to a gene. CDR1 and CDR2 from the germline V gene are MDHEN and SYDVKM. The CDR3 sequence is 15 residues long. CDR3 protein: CASSALAGVRNEQYF. For the CDR3, the DNA is TGTGCCAGCAGCGCTCTAGCGGGAGTAAGGAACGAGCAGTACTTC.

The chain links TRBV6-5 to TRBJ2-7; 10 nucleotides line up with TRBD1. V was clipped by 6 bases and J by 1 base; unmatched bases: 6. Germline V gives CDR1 MNHEY, CDR2 SVGAGI. The CDR3 is 15 amino acids. DNA for the CDR3: TGTGCCAGCAGGGGAGACAGGGGGCCTTCCTACGAGCAGTACTTC. As protein: CASRGDRGPSYEQYF.

J is TRBJ1-4 and V is TRBV2; D call uncertain. V was trimmed by 3 bases and J by 4 bases, leaving 12 bases between them. Germline V lookup: CDR1 SNHLY, CDR2 FYNNEI. The CDR3 is made up of 15 amino acids. The CDR3 sequence is CASSEMTGINEKLFF. The CDR3 DNA follows: TGTGCCAGCAGTGAGATGACGGGGATTAATGAAAAACTGTTTTTT.

With respect to this clone: The sample has other DNA sequences that encode this CDR3 too. The chain couples TRBV3-1 (or the pseudogene TRBV3-2) to TRBJ1-3; D might be TRBD1 (6 bases). V gave up 3 bases and J gave up 0 bases, with 6 bases separating them. This CDR3 comprises 14 residues. The germline V gene has CDR1 LGHDT and CDR2 YNNKEL (reference sequence). CDR3 coding DNA: TGTGCCAGCAGCCAGGACAGCTCTGGAAACACCATATATTTT. Amino acid sequence: CASSQDSSGNTIYF.

This rearrangement joins TRBV3-1 (or the pseudogene TRBV3-2) to TRBJ2-3; TRBD1 might be the D (5 bases). Trimming pared 3 bases from V and 3 bases from J, leaving 10 bases between. Germline V gene sequence: CDR1 LGHDT, CDR2 YNNKEL (reference sequence). This CDR3 region has 14 residues. CDR3: CASSQQGATDTQYF. Written as DNA, the CDR3 is TGTGCCAGCAGCCAGCAAGGGGCAACAGATACGCAGTATTTT.

V gene TRBV9 combines with J gene TRBJ1-2, with D possibly TRBD1 on 6 matching bases. V was cut by 1 base and J by 7 bases, with 11 bases left in between. The CDR3 is made up of 13 amino acids. Per germline, CDR1 SGDLS and CDR2 YYNGEE. The CDR3 loop is CASSVMGGAGYTF. The DNA for the CDR3 is TGTGCCAGCAGCGTAATGGGGGGGGCTGGCTACACCTTC.

The V and J genes are TRBV15 and TRBJ1-5; D uncertain. Germline loops: CDR1 LNHNV, CDR2 YYDKDF (reference sequence). The CDR3 loop spans 15 amino acids. V lost 0 bases and J lost 7, with 13 bases in between. CDR3 DNA sequence: TGTGCCACCAGCAGAGATCCCACCCGGGGACAGCCCCAGCATTTT. Its translation is CATSRDPTRGQPQHF.

V is TRBV5-6 and J is TRBJ1-1; 8 bases are a match to TRBD1. This CDR3 region has 13 residues. CDR1 is SGHDT, CDR2 YYEEEE, per germline. Unmatched junction bases numbered 0, after V lost 0 bases and J lost 5 bases. DNA for the CDR3: TGTGCCAGCAGCTTGGGGGACAGGACTGAAGCTTTCTTT. As protein: CASSLGDRTEAFF. The variable domain in full, with the rest retrieved from reference TRBV5-6 and TRBJ1-1, is DAGVTQSPTHLIKTRGQQVTLRCSPKSGHDTVSWYQQALGQGPQFIFQYYEEEERQRGNFPDRFSGHQFPNYSSELNVNALLLGDSALYLCASSLGDRTEAFFGQGTRLTVV.